One and the same sample provided the 19 T cell receptor beta chains below, sequenced in a study of control samples from healthy donors and cancer patients. Clones were read by immunoSEQ multiplex PCR, and TCRdb kept only the in-frame ones, dropping some. The sample carries 100,000 to 150,000 clones, about 88% recorded once. The material sequenced was blood. Receptors were obtained from a man aged 50-60 years in good health.

In this sample, this clone turned up a few times. The chain recombines TRBV7-8 with TRBJ2-7; possibly TRBD1 for D (5 bases). The germline gives CDR1 SGHVS, CDR2 FQNEAQ. CDR3 length: 14 amino acids. V lost 0 bases to trimming and J lost 2 bases, with 8 bases between them. Written as DNA, the CDR3 is TGTGCCAGCAGCTTAGCGGGGCCGACCTACGAGCAGTACTTC. Protein sequence: CASSLAGPTYEQYF.

The genes are TRBV28 and TRBJ2-1; the D gene is possibly TRBD2 (6 bases). Trimming shortened V by 5 bases and J by 4 bases, and 21 bases separated the two germline ends. This CDR3 is built from 17 residues. CDR1 is MDHEN and CDR2 is SYDVKM in the germline V gene. CDR3 loop: CASSPGGAGKNYNEQFF. DNA for the CDR3: TGTGCCAGCAGTCCTGGCGGGGCGGGGAAAAATTACAATGAGCAGTTCTTC.

The chain has TRBV4-1 and TRBJ2-5; a possible D gene is TRBD1 (6 bases). CDR1 is MGHRA, CDR2 YSYEKL, per germline. The CDR3 loop spans 16 amino acids. V lost 0 bases, J lost 5 bases, and 16 bases lay in between. In DNA form, the CDR3 reads TGCGCCAGCAGCCAAGATGGGAACAGGGTCAGCGAGACCCAGTACTTC. It is translated as CASSQDGNRVSETQYF.

The chain employs TRBV7-8 and TRBJ2-2; maybe TRBD1 (5 bases). V shed 5 bases and J shed 0 bases, with 10 bases lying between them. The germline gives CDR1 SGHVS, CDR2 FQNEAQ. The CDR3 sequence is 15 residues long. DNA for the CDR3: TGTGCCAGCAGCCTCGGACAAACGAACACCGGGGAGCTGTTTTTT. Translation: CASSLGQTNTGELFF.

Remarks on this clone: Additional DNA sequences in this sample encode the identical CDR3. V usage is TRBV27 and J usage is TRBJ1-6; 10 nucleotides line up with TRBD1. Trimming removed 7 bases from V and 7 bases from J; junction bases left unmatched: 4. There are 14 residues in the CDR3. CDR1 is MNHEY, CDR2 SMNVEV, per germline (reference sequence). CDR3 DNA sequence: TGTGCCAGCACTTGGACAGGGGGAAATTCACCCCTCCACTTT. This translates into CASTWTGGNSPLHF.

The chain recombines TRBV18 with TRBJ2-5; no clear D gene. V was cut by 3 bases and J by 3 bases, with 11 bases left in between. Germline CDR1 is KGHSH and CDR2 is LQKENI. The CDR3 contains 14 residues. Here the CDR3 reads CASSPTIQEETQYF. The CDR3 DNA reads TGTGCCAGCTCACCGACAATACAAGAAGAGACCCAGTACTTC.

The chain employs TRBV5-8 and TRBJ1-2; 7 bases line up with TRBD1. Germline trimming cut 0 bases from V and 7 bases from J; bases unmatched to any gene: 12. The V gene's germline CDR1 is SGHTS and CDR2 YDEGEE. The CDR3 runs to 16 residues. CDR3 sequence (DNA): TGTGCCAGCAGCTTGGCCGTGACAGGGCGGATGCCTGGCTACACCTTC. Translating it yields CASSLAVTGRMPGYTF.

The V and J genes are TRBV18 and TRBJ1-5; D not resolved. V dropped 3 bases and J dropped 3 bases, with 6 bases sitting between them. CDR3 length: 13 residues. CDR1 is KGHSH, CDR2 LQKENI, per germline. CDR3 loop: CASSPGHNQPQHF. CDR3 coding DNA: TGTGCCAGCTCACCCGGCCACAATCAGCCCCAGCATTTT.

The rearrangement links TRBV7-8 to TRBJ2-1; no clear D gene. Germline assignment: CDR1 SGHVS and CDR2 FQNEAQ. Trimming removed 1 base from V and 4 bases from J, with 11 bases in between. The CDR3 is 15 residues long. The CDR3 sequence is CASSLGGLEYNEQFF. In DNA form, the CDR3 reads TGTGCCAGCAGCTTAGGCGGTTTGGAGTACAATGAGCAGTTCTTC.

The rearrangement uses TRBV24-1 and TRBJ2-1, with a possible D match to TRBD1 (6 bases). The CDR3 covers 14 residues. V lost 3 bases, J lost 3 bases, and 8 bases lay in between. CDR1 is KGHDR, CDR2 SFDVKD, per germline. CDR3 residues: CATSDEQGYNEQFF. The CDR3 region has the DNA TGTGCCACCAGTGATGAACAGGGCTACAATGAGCAGTTCTTC.

DNA of the CDR3: TGTGCCAGCAGCACAGAGACCCAGTACTTC. It encodes CASSTETQYF. The chain uses TRBV7-9 and TRBJ2-5; no clear D gene. CDR1 and CDR2 from the germline V gene are SEHNR and FQNEAQ (reference sequence). Trimming shortened V by 5 bases and J by 4 bases, and 2 bases separated the two germline ends. This CDR3 region has 10 residues.

This clone was detected a few times. V usage is TRBV30 and J usage is TRBJ1-2, with D perhaps TRBD1 (6 bases). The CDR3 is made up of 15 amino acids. CDR1 is GTSNPN, CDR2 SVGIG, per germline (reference sequence). V lost 2 bases and J 3 bases, leaving 16 bases between the germline ends. The DNA for the CDR3 is TGTGCCTGGAGTACGCCGTCGGGGGCCGACTATGGCTACACCTTC. The encoded protein is CAWSTPSGADYGYTF.

The V call is TRBV19, the J call TRBJ2-7; 7 nucleotides align to TRBD1. Trimming cost V 5 bases and J 5 bases; bases outside gene matches: 9. The CDR3 contains 14 residues. CDR1 LNHDA and CDR2 SQIVND come from the germline V gene (reference sequence). In nucleotides, the CDR3 is TGTGCCAGTAGTCGAGGGGACAGCCGTCACGAGCAGTACTTC. Protein sequence: CASSRGDSRHEQYF.

CDR3 DNA: TGTGCCAGCAGTTTAGGCTTGGCCCTCCTGGACCCTGAAGCTTTCTTT. This sequence encodes CASSLGLALLDPEAFF. The V and J genes are TRBV28 and TRBJ1-1; D gene unclear. The germline gives CDR1 MDHEN, CDR2 SYDVKM. V lost 2 bases, J lost 6 bases, and 19 bases lay in between. This CDR3 is 16 amino acids long.

V and J are TRBV7-3 and TRBJ2-2; 7 nucleotides agree with TRBD1. The germline V gene has CDR1 SGHTA and CDR2 FQGTGA. V trimming: 4 bases; J trimming: 11 bases; junction bases outside the gene matches: 13. The CDR3 consists of 15 residues. CDR3 amino acids: CASSSSPTGVDELFF. The CDR3 DNA sequence: TGTGCCAGCAGCTCCTCACCTACAGGGGTGGATGAGCTGTTTTTT.

The chain links TRBV28 to TRBJ1-6; D unresolved. The CDR3 has 14 residues. Looked up from germline, CDR1 is MDHEN and CDR2 is SYDVKM. V lost 1 base, J lost 10 bases, and 11 bases lay in between. The CDR3 DNA sequence: TGTGCCAGCAGTTTATCTCCGGCGGGGTCACCCCTCCACTTT. Protein product: CASSLSPAGSPLHF. The whole variable domain, remainder taken from reference TRBV28 and TRBJ1-6, is DVKVTQSSRYLVKRTGEKVFLECVQDMDHENMFWYRQDPGLGLRLIYFSYDVKMKEKGDIPEGYSVSREKKERFSLILESASTNQTSMYLCASSLSPAGSPLHFGNGTRLTVT.

The rearrangement joins TRBV19 to TRBJ2-1; possible D gene TRBD1, 5 bases. Trimming stripped 4 bases from V and 0 bases from J, with 10 bases between. Looked up from germline, CDR1 is LNHDA and CDR2 is SQIVND (reference sequence). CDR3 size: 15 residues. CDR3 residues: CASSTQGFSYNEQFF. The CDR3 nucleotides are TGTGCCAGTAGTACTCAGGGATTCTCCTACAATGAGCAGTTCTTC.

The rearrangement uses TRBV10-3 and TRBJ2-5; possibly TRBD2 for D (6 bases). V was cut by 6 bases and J by 0 bases, with 8 bases left in between. Germline V gives CDR1 ENHRY, CDR2 SYGVKD. This CDR3 region has 13 residues. The CDR3 coding sequence is TGTGCCATCAGGGAGGGGAACCAAGAGACCCAGTACTTC. This encodes CAIREGNQETQYF.

The gene calls are TRBV24-1 and TRBJ2-1; tentatively, D is TRBD2 (6 bases). Trimming left V 5 bases short and J 3 bases short, with 10 bases between. This CDR3 contains 14 residues. CDR1 is KGHDR and CDR2 is SFDVKD in the germline V gene. CDR3 amino acids: CATSAGGSYNEQFF. The DNA of the CDR3 is TGTGCCACCAGTGCCGGGGGAAGCTACAATGAGCAGTTCTTC.